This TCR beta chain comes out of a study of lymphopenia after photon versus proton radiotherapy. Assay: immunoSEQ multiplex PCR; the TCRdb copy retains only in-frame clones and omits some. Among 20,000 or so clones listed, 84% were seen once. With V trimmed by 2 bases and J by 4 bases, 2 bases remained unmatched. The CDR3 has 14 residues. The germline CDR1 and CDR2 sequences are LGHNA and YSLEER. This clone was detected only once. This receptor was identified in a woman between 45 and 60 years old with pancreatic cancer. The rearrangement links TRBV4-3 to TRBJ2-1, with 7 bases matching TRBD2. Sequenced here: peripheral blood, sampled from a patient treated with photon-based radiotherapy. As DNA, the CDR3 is TGCGCCAGCAGCCAACTAGCGGATTACAATGAGCAGTTCTTC. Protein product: CASSQLADYNEQFF.